The source of this T cell receptor beta chain is a study of monozygotic twins with inflammatory bowel disease. Study-wide findings and caveats: The sharing of clonotypes with others was lower in IBD patients than in healthy twins, especially with disease activity. The data offered no way to tell different T cell subtypes apart.

In regard to this clonotype: Its antigen is unidentified.

The CDR3 covers 12 residues. Germline CDR1 is GTSNPN and CDR2 is SVGIG (reference sequence). Per donor there was one draw, yielding a blood sample of roughly 2.5 ml. Template switching was used to attach UMIs, which incorporated a 6-nucleotide sample barcode. TCRdb reprocessed the 5' RACE reads and keeps a single row for each CDR3 protein, giving no DNA. The table lists about 450,000 distinct CDR3 sequences. This sequence was found in a human donor with ulcerative colitis or Crohn's disease, or a healthy co-twin of an affected twin (not recorded which). Sequencing was carried out using blood. V usage is TRBV30 and J usage is TRBJ2-1. CDR3 sequence: CAWSRAFNEQFF.